This record covers a single TCR beta chain. Antigen unknown. TCRdb reprocessed the 5' RACE reads and reports one entry per CDR3 protein, with no DNA. The repertoire table contains under 500,000 distinct CDR3 sequences. This entry is derived from a study of T cells expressing NK-cell markers. Study conclusions and caveats: There were a few donors in whom these clonotypes also led the CD3+CD56-NKG2C+ fraction.

Sequencing was carried out using blood T cells: a sorted CD56 or NKG2C T cell subset, CD4+ or CD8+ T cells, or bulk PBMC T cells (not recorded which). This clonotype was sampled from a woman between 18 and 69 years old in good health.

CDR3 amino acids: CASSQDRGLGETQYF. The gene calls are TRBV4-2 and TRBJ2-5. Per the germline V gene, CDR1 is LGHNA and CDR2 is YNFKEQ. The CDR3 is made up of 15 amino acids.